The present T cell receptor (beta chain) was sequenced within a study of T cells in Graves' hyperthyroidism and ophthalmopathy. This CDR3 has 15 residues. Germline CDR1 DFQATT, CDR2 SNEGSKA (reference sequence). TCR beta CDR3 regions were amplified from RNA. TCR CDR3 regions were first amplified by RT-PCR with HTBI primers. TCRdb reanalysed the multiplex PCR reads using MiXCR and keeps one entry per CDR3 protein. The repertoire has about 260,000 distinct CDR3 sequences, about 15% of them found once; the top ten carry around 28%. On this clonotype: The germline gene is not matched at one end of the junction; a read error may be the cause.

Sequencing used blood. This sequence joins TRBV20-1 and TRBJ2-5; D is possibly TRBD2 (5 bases). The sequence was obtained from a woman aged 18-29 years with Graves' ophthalmopathy. CDR3 loop: CSARDLGKGLETQHF. For the CDR3, the DNA is TGCAGTGCTAGAGATCTCGGGAAAGGGCTGGAGACCCAGCACTTC.